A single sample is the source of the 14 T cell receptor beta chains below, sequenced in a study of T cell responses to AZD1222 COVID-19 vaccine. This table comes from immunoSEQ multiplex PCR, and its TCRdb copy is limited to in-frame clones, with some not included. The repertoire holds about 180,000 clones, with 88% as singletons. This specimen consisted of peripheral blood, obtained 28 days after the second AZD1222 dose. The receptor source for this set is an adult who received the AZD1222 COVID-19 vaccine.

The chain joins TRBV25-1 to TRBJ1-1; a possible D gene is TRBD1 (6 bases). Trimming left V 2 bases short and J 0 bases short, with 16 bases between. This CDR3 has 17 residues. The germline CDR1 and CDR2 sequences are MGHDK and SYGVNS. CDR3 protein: CASSETPQTGLNTEAFF. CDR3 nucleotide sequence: TGTGCCAGCAGTGAAACCCCTCAGACAGGTTTGAACACTGAAGCTTTCTTT. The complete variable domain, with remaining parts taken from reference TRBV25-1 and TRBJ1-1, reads EADIYQTPRYLVIGTGKKITLECSQTMGHDKMYWYQQDPGMELHLIHYSYGVNSTEKGDLSSESTVSRIRTEHFPLTLESARPSHTSQYLCASSETPQTGLNTEAFFGQGTRLTVV.

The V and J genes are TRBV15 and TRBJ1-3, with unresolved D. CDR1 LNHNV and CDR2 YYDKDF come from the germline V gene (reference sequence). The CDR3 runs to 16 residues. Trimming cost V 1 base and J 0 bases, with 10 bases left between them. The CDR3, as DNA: TGTGCCACCAGCAGAGCGGTCAGAAACTCTGGAAACACCATATATTTT. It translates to CATSRAVRNSGNTIYF.

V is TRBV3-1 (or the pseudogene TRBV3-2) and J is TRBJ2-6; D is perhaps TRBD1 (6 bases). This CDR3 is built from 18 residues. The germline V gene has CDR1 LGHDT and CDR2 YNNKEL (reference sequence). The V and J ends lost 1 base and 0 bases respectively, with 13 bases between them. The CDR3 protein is CASSQGSGASSGANVLTF. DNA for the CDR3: TGTGCCAGCAGCCAAGGGTCAGGGGCCAGCTCTGGGGCCAACGTCCTGACTTTC.

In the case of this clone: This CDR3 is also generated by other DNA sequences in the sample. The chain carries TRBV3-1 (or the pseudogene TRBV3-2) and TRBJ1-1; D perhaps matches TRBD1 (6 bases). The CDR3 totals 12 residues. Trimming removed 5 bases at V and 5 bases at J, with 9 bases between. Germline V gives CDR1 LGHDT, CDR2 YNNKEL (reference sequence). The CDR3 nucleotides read TGTGCCAGCAGCAGGGGGGGAACTGAAGCTTTCTTT. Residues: CASSRGGTEAFF.

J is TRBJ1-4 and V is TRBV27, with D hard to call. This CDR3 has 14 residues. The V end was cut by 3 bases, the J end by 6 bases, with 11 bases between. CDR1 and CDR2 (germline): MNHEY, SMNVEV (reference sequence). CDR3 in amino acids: CASSFLGLYEKLFF. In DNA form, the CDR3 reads TGTGCCAGCAGTTTTTTGGGTCTTTATGAAAAACTGTTTTTT. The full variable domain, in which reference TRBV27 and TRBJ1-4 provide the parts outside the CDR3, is EAQVTQNPRYLITVTGKKLTVTCSQNMNHEYMSWYRQDPGLGLRQIYYSMNVEVTDKGDVPEGYKVSRKEKRNFPLILESPSPNQTSLYFCASSFLGLYEKLFFGSGTQLSVL.

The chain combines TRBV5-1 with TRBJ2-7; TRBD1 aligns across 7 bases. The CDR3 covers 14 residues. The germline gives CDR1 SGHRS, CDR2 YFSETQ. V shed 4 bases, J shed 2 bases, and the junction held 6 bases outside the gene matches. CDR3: CASSLTGSPYEQYF. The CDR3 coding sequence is TGCGCCAGCAGCCTGACAGGGTCGCCCTACGAGCAGTACTTC.

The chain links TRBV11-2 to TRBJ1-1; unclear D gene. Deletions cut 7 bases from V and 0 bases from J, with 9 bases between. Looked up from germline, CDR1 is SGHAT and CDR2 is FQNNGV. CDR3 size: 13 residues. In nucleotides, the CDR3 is TGTGCCAGCACCCCAACTATGAACACTGAAGCTTTCTTT. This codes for CASTPTMNTEAFF.

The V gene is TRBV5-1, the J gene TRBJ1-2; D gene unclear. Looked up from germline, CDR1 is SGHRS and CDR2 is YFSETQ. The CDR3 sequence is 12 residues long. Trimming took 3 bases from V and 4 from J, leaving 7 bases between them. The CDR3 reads CASSYGLYGYTF. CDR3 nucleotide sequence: TGCGCCAGCAGCTATGGTCTCTATGGCTACACCTTC.

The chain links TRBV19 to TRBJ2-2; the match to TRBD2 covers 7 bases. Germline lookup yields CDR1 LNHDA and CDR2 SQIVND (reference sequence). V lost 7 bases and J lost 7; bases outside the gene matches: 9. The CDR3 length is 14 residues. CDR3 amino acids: CASNRAGQDGELFF. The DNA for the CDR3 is TGTGCCAGTAACCGAGCGGGGCAGGACGGGGAGCTGTTTTTT.

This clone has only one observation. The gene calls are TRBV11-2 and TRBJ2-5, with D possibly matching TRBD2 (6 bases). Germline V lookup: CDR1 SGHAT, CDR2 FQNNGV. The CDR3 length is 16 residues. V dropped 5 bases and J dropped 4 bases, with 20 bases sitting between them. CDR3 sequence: CASSLQKGTGGETQYF. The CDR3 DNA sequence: TGTGCCAGCAGCCTTCAGAAAGGGACTGGGGGAGAGACCCAGTACTTC.

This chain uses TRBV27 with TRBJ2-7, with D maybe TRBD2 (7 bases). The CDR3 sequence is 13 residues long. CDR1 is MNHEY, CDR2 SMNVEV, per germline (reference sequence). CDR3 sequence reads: CELGGAGSYEQYF. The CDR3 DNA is TGTGAATTAGGGGGGGCCGGCTCCTACGAGCAGTACTTC.

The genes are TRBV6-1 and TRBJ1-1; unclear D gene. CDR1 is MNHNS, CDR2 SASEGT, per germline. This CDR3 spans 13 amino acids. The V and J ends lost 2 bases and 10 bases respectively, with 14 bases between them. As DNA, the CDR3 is TGTGCCAGCAGTGAATCTGGGAGGATTCTAGCTTTCTTT. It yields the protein CASSESGRILAFF.

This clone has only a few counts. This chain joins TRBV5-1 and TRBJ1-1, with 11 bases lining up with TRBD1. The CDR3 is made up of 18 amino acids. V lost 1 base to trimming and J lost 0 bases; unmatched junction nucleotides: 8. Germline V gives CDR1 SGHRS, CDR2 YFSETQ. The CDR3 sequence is CASSLRTGGAGMNTEAFF. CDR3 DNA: TGCGCCAGCAGCTTGAGGACAGGGGGCGCCGGGATGAACACTGAAGCTTTCTTT.

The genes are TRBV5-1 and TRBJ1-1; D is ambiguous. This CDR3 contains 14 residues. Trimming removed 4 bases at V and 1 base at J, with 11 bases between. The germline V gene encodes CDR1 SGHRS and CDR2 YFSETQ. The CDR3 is CASSGWTTNTEAFF. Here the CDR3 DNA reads TGCGCCAGCAGCGGGTGGACGACGAACACTGAAGCTTTCTTT.